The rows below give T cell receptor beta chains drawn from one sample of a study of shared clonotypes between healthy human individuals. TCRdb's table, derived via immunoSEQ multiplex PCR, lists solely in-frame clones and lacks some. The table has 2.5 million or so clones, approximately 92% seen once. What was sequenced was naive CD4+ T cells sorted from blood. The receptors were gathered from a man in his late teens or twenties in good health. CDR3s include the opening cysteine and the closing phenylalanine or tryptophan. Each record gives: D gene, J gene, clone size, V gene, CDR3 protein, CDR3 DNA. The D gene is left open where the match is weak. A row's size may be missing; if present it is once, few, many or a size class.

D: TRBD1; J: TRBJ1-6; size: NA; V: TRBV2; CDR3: CASSGGQGNSPLHF; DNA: TGTGCCAGCAGCGGCGGACAGGGAAATTCACCCCTCCACTTT
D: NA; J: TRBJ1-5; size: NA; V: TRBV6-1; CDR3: CASLGQNSNQPQHF; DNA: TGTGCCAGCCTAGGACAGAATAGCAATCAGCCCCAGCATTTT
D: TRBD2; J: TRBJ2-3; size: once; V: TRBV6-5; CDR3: CASSRAGALTDTQYF; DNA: TGTGCCAGCAGCAGAGCGGGGGCCCTCACAGATACGCAGTATTTT
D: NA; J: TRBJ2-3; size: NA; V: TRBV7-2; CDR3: CATGDYNSDTQYF; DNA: TGTGCTACGGGTGACTACAACTCAGATACGCAGTATTTT
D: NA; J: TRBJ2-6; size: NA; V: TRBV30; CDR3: CAYFILASSGANVLTF; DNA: TGTGCCTACTTTATATTAGCGAGCTCTGGGGCCAACGTCCTGACTTTC
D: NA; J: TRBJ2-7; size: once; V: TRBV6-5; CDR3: CASRFRVNPYEQYF; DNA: TGTGCCAGCAGGTTCCGGGTAAATCCCTACGAGCAGTACTTC
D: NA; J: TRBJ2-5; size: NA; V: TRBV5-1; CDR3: CASSQGGRAYQETQYF; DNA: TGCGCCAGCAGCCAGGGGGGCAGGGCGTACCAAGAGACCCAGTACTTC
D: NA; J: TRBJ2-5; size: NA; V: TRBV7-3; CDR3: CASSLYPGREETQYF; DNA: TGTGCCAGCAGCTTATATCCGGGTAGGGAAGAGACCCAGTACTTC
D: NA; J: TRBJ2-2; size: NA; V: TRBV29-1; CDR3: CSVEETGNTGELFF; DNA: TGCAGCGTTGAAGAAACAGGAAACACCGGGGAGCTGTTTTTT
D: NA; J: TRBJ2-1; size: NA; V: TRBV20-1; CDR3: CSASSYNEQFF; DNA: TGCAGTGCGAGCTCCTACAATGAGCAGTTCTTC
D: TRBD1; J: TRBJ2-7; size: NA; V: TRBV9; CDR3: CASSTGGAYEQYF; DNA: TGTGCCAGCTCGACAGGGGGGGCATACGAGCAGTACTTC
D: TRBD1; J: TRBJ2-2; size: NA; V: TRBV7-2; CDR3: CASSFGTVKTGELFF; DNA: TGTGCCAGCAGCTTCGGGACAGTCAAGACCGGGGAGCTGTTTTTT
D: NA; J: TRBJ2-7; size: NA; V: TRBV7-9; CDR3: CASRSDSYYEQYF; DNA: TGTGCCAGCAGATCGGACAGCTACTACGAGCAGTACTTC
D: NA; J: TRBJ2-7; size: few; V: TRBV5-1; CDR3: CASSLAGSYEQYF; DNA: TGCGCCAGCAGCTTGGCGGGCTCCTACGAGCAGTACTTC
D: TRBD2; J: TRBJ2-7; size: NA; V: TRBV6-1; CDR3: CASTRLAAYEQYF; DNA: TGTGCCAGCACCCGACTAGCAGCCTACGAGCAGTACTTC
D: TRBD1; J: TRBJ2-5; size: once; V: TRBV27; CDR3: CASRQGYQETQYF; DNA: TGTGCCAGCCGACAGGGGTACCAAGAGACCCAGTACTTC
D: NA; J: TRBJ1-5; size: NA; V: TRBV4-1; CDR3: CASSQEGGQGNQPQHF; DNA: TGCGCCAGCAGCCAAGAGGGGGGCCAGGGCAATCAGCCCCAGCATTTT
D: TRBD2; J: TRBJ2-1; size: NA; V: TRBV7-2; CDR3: CASSGGLAGVIEQFF; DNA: TGTGCCAGCAGCGGAGGACTAGCGGGAGTTATTGAGCAGTTCTTC
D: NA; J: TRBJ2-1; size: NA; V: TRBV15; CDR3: CATSRGLGASNEQFF; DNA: TGTGCCACCAGCAGGGGGCTAGGGGCGTCGAATGAGCAGTTCTTC
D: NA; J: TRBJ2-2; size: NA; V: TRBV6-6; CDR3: CASTQGNTGELFF; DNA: TGTGCCAGCACACAGGGAAACACCGGGGAGCTGTTTTTT
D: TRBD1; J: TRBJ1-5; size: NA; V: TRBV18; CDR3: CASSLVAGQGFQPQHF; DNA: TGTGCCAGCTCATTAGTAGCGGGACAGGGTTTTCAGCCCCAGCATTTT
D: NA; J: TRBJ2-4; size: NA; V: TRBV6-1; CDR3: CASRVAELAKNIQYF; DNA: TGTGCCAGCAGAGTAGCGGAGCTAGCCAAAAACATTCAGTACTTC
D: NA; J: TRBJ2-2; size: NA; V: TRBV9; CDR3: CASSADGARLGDTGELFF; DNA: TGTGCCAGCAGCGCCGATGGAGCCCGACTTGGCGACACCGGGGAGCTGTTTTTT
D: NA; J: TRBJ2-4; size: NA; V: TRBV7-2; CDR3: CASSPRGPAKNIQYF; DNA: TGTGCCAGCAGCCCTAGGGGCCCAGCCAAAAACATTCAGTACTTC
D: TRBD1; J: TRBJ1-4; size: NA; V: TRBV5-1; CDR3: CASSLGGDRSLFF; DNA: TGCGCCAGCAGCTTAGGGGGGGACAGATCGTTGTTTTTT
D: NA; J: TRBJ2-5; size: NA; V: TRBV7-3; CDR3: CASSRSGGASRETQYF; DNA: TGTGCCAGCAGCAGGTCAGGGGGGGCGTCTCGGGAGACCCAGTACTTC
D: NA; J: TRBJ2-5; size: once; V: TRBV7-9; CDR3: CASSPSGSQETQYF; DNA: TGTGCCAGCAGCCCCTCCGGGTCCCAAGAGACCCAGTACTTC
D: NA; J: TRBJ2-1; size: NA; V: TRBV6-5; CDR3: CASSWGRDLKDEQFF; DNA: TGTGCCAGCAGTTGGGGCCGGGACCTAAAGGATGAGCAGTTCTTC
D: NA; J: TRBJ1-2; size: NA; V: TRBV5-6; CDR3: CASSLVWESGYGYTF; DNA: TGTGCCAGCAGCTTGGTATGGGAATCGGGCTATGGCTACACCTTC
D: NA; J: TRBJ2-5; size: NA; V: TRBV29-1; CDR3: CSVAGGQETQYF; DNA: TGCAGCGTTGCAGGGGGGCAAGAGACCCAGTACTTC
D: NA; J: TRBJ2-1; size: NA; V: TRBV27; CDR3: CASVGGSSYNEQFF; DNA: TGTGCCAGCGTTGGGGGGAGCTCCTACAATGAGCAGTTCTTC
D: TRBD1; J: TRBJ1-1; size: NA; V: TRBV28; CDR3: CASTFQGGGTEAFF; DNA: TGTGCCAGCACCTTTCAGGGGGGGGGCACTGAAGCTTTCTTT
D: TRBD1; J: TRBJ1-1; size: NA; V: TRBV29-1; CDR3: CSVTGGQGTEAFF; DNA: TGCAGCGTTACAGGGGGTCAGGGAACTGAAGCTTTCTTT
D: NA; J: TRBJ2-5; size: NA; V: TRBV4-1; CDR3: CASSQDADFRETQYF; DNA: TGCGCCAGCAGCCAAGACGCGGACTTCAGGGAGACCCAGTACTTC
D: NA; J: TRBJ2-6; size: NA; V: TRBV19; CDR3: CASSPGTPLLTF; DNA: TGTGCCAGTAGTCCAGGGACGCCTCTACTGACTTTC
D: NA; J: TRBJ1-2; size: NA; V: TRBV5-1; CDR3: CASSRDGDNYGYTF; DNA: TGCGCCAGCAGCAGGGACGGAGACAACTATGGCTACACCTTC
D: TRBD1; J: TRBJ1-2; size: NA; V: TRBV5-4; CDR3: CASSLQGNYGYTF; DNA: TGTGCCAGCAGTCTACAGGGGAACTATGGCTACACCTTC
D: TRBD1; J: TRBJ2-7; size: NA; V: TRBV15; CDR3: CATSRQKGPGTGKKNYEQYF; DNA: TGTGCCACCAGCAGACAAAAGGGACCCGGGACAGGGAAAAAAAACTACGAGCAGTACTTC
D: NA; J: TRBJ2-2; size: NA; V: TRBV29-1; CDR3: CSVDRVGTGELFF; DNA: TGCAGCGTTGACAGGGTGGGCACCGGGGAGCTGTTTTTT
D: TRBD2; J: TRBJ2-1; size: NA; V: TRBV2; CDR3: CASRTSGLNEQFF; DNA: TGTGCCAGTCGGACTAGCGGGTTAAATGAGCAGTTCTTC
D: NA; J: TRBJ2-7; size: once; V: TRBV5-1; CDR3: CASSLAQTSSYEQYF; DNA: TGCGCCAGCAGCTTGGCCCAAACGAGCTCCTACGAGCAGTACTTC
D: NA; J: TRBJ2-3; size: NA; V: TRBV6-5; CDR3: CASSYSSGAGSYTQYF; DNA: TGTGCCAGCAGTTACTCCAGCGGAGCCGGCTCATATACGCAGTATTTT
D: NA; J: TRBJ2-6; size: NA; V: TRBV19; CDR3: CATSNSGANVLTF; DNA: TGTGCCACATCCAACTCTGGGGCCAACGTCCTGACTTTC
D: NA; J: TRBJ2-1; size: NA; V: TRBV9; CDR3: CASSVGGGYNEQFF; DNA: TGTGCCAGCAGCGTAGGGGGTGGGTACAATGAGCAGTTCTTC
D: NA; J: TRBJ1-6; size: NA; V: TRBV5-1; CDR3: CASSLEFFGEVYNSPLHF; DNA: TGCGCCAGCAGCTTGGAATTTTTCGGGGAAGTGTATAATTCACCCCTCCACTTT
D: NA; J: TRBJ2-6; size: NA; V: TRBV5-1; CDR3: CASSSSVGVLTF; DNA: TGCGCCAGCAGCTCTTCAGTCGGCGTCCTGACTTTC
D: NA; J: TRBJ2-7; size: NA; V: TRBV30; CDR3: CACGGMREQYF; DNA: TGTGCCTGCGGCGGGATGCGTGAGCAGTACTTC
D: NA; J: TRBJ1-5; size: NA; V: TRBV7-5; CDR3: CARSLDRLGTTDSNQPQHF; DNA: TGTGCCAGAAGCTTAGACCGGCTGGGTACCACAGATAGCAATCAGCCCCAGCATTTT